Presented here are 26 T cell receptor beta chains from one specimen sequenced in a study of monozygotic twins with inflammatory bowel disease. TCRdb re-called the 5' RACE reads and catalogs CDR3 proteins one per entry, DNA excluded. The sample totals 350,000 to 400,000 distinct CDR3 sequences. Sequenced: blood. These receptor sequences come from a human donor with ulcerative colitis or Crohn's disease, or a healthy co-twin of an affected twin (not recorded which).

The chain recombines TRBV2 with TRBJ1-1; TCRdb outputs TRBD1, but without DNA this stays unchecked. This CDR3 has 16 residues. Germline V gene lookup returns CDR1 SNHLY and CDR2 FYNNEI. The CDR3 reads CASSTRSGTGVRGAFF.

The chain couples TRBV24-1 to TRBJ2-1; TCRdb gives TRBD2 as the D gene, but with no DNA this cannot be confirmed. Germline assignment: CDR1 KGHDR and CDR2 SFDVKD. This CDR3 has 18 residues. The CDR3 reads CATSDRTLEAVSYNEQFF.

J is TRBJ1-1 and V is TRBV5-1; as DNA is missing, the TRBD1 call by TCRdb cannot be tested. Germline V CDR1 and CDR2: SGHRS, YFSETQ. CDR3 length equals 15 residues. CDR3 sequence reads: CASSLSSPGVTEAFF. The entire variable domain, with the rest obtained from reference TRBV5-1 and TRBJ1-1, is as follows: KAGVTQTPRYLIKTRGQQVTLSCSPISGHRSVSWYQQTPGQGLQFLFEYFSETQRNKGNFPGRFSGRQFSNSRSEMNVSTLELGDSALYLCASSLSSPGVTEAFFGQGTRLTVV.

The chain has TRBV4-3 and TRBJ1-1; the TRBD1 assignment by TCRdb is unverifiable without DNA. The CDR3 is made up of 16 amino acids. CDR1 and CDR2 from the germline V gene are LGHNA and YSLEER. CDR3 protein: CASSQSTGRWDTEAFF.

V gene TRBV20-1 combines with J gene TRBJ2-7. Germline V gene lookup returns CDR1 DFQATT and CDR2 SNEGSKA (reference sequence). This CDR3 has 14 amino acids. The CDR3: CSARVRQVTYEQYF.

V and J are TRBV9 and TRBJ2-3; TCRdb lists TRBD2, though no DNA is available to test this call. The CDR3 consists of 16 residues. Germline V lookup: CDR1 SGDLS, CDR2 YYNGEE. CDR3 sequence reads: CASSVVAGGPSDTQYF.

This chain's CDR3 is CSVFPTRRLAGGRGTQYF. The chain uses TRBV29-1 and TRBJ2-5; TCRdb returns TRBD2, unconfirmable since there is no DNA. Germline assignment: CDR1 SQVTM and CDR2 ANQGSEA. The CDR3 covers 18 residues.

This sequence joins TRBV6-5 and TRBJ1-1; TCRdb proposes TRBD1, but this gene call is untestable without DNA. The germline V gene has CDR1 MNHEY and CDR2 SVGAGI. The CDR3 extends over 15 amino acids. CDR3 sequence reads: CASSYSLTGGTEAFF.

The rearrangement joins TRBV3-1 to TRBJ2-4; there is no DNA to check the TCRdb D call of TRBD2. Per germline, CDR1 LGHDT and CDR2 YNNKEL (reference sequence). The CDR3 sequence is 21 residues long. The CDR3 loop reads CASSPKSRLAGGHLAKNIQYF.

This chain links TRBV24-1 with TRBJ1-1; with no DNA, the TCRdb D assignment of TRBD1 cannot be verified. The CDR3 contains 16 residues. The germline gives CDR1 KGHDR, CDR2 SFDVKD. CDR3 residues: CATSDSKTGMNTEAFF.

The chain is built from TRBV4-2 and TRBJ1-2; with no DNA, the TCRdb D assignment of TRBD1 cannot be verified. CDR1 and CDR2 from the germline V gene are LGHNA and YNFKEQ. There are 14 residues in the CDR3. The CDR3 loop is CASSPQQGDYGYTF.

V gene TRBV7-2 combines with J gene TRBJ2-1. Germline loops: CDR1 SGHTA, CDR2 FQGNSA. CDR3 length: 15 amino acids. CDR3 sequence reads: CASSPNLSSYNEQFF.

The chain uses TRBV5-1 and TRBJ1-1; TCRdb outputs TRBD1, but without DNA this stays unchecked. Looked up from germline, CDR1 is SGHRS and CDR2 is YFSETQ. The length of the CDR3 is 19 residues. The chain's CDR3 is CASSLLPPGQGLSTPEAFF.

This rearrangement joins TRBV27 to TRBJ2-7; TCRdb names TRBD2, which stays unverified in the absence of DNA. The V gene's germline CDR1 is MNHEY and CDR2 SMNVEV (reference sequence). This CDR3 spans 15 amino acids. The CDR3 loop is CASSSLERAAYEQYF.

J is TRBJ2-2 and V is TRBV7-3; TCRdb's D call, TRBD1, is unchecked because there is no DNA. In germline, CDR1 is SGHTA, CDR2 FQGTGA. The CDR3 consists of 15 residues. The CDR3: CASSVTGINTGELFF. Full variable domain (missing parts from reference TRBV7-3 and TRBJ2-2): GAGVSQTPSNKVTEKGKYVELRCDPISGHTALYWYRQSLGQGPEFLIYFQGTGAADDSGLPNDRFFAVRPEGSVSTLKIQRTERGDSAVYLCASSVTGINTGELFFGEGSRLTVL.

The V and J genes are TRBV6-2 or TRBV6-3 and TRBJ1-6. Looked up from germline, CDR1 is MNHEY and CDR2 is SVGEGT. This CDR3 comprises 13 residues. The chain's CDR3 is CASSPARNSLLHF.

This chain connects TRBV12-3 or TRBV12-4 to TRBJ1-2; TCRdb gives TRBD1 as the D gene, but with no DNA this cannot be confirmed. This CDR3 comprises 15 residues. CDR3 residues: CASSHDSKANYGYTF.

The V call is TRBV5-1, the J call TRBJ1-5; there is no DNA to check the TCRdb D call of TRBD1. The CDR3 contains 14 residues. Germline V gives CDR1 SGHRS, CDR2 YFSETQ. CDR3 sequence: CASSLGQPGQPQHF.

The rearrangement uses TRBV5-1 and TRBJ1-1; TCRdb picks TRBD1, but there is no DNA to check that call. CDR1 is SGHRS, CDR2 YFSETQ, per germline. The CDR3 is made up of 14 amino acids. CDR3 sequence reads: CASSGSGLLTEAFF.

This chain joins TRBV29-1 and TRBJ2-6. The CDR3 is made up of 11 amino acids. In germline, CDR1 is SQVTM, CDR2 ANQGSEA. This chain's CDR3 is CSVAGANVLTF. The full variable domain, its missing parts supplied by reference TRBV29-1 and TRBJ2-6, is SAVISQKPSRDICQRGTSLTIQCQVDSQVTMMFWYRQQPGQSLTLIATANQGSEATYESGFVIDKFPISRPNLTFSTLTVSNMSPEDSSIYLCSVAGANVLTFGAGSRLTVL.

The V and J genes are TRBV6-1 and TRBJ2-2. Germline lookup yields CDR1 MNHNS and CDR2 SASEGT. This CDR3 contains 15 residues. Here the CDR3 reads CASKLAGPNTGELFF.

The genes are TRBV11-1 and TRBJ1-2. The CDR3 spans 15 residues. CDR1 and CDR2 from the germline V gene are SGHAT and FQDESV (reference sequence). The CDR3 loop reads CASSLMAAGDSGYTF.

This chain uses TRBV29-1 with TRBJ2-2. The CDR3 runs 12 residues. CDR1 and CDR2 from the germline V gene are SQVTM and ANQGSEA. The CDR3 sequence is CSVFVETGELFF.

This rearrangement joins TRBV15 to TRBJ2-3. Germline CDR1 LNHNV, CDR2 YYDKDF (reference sequence). The length of the CDR3 is 14 residues. CDR3 region: CATSRVRASDTQYF.

The J gene is TRBJ2-1, the V gene TRBV16; absent DNA, TCRdb's TRBD1 call cannot be checked. This CDR3 is built from 16 residues. The V gene's germline CDR1 is KGHSY and CDR2 FQNENV. The CDR3 loop reads CASSQNLRLSGTGKFF.

The chain links TRBV11-2 to TRBJ2-2; TCRdb gives TRBD1 as the D gene, but with no DNA this cannot be confirmed. CDR1 is SGHAT, CDR2 FQNNGV, per germline. This CDR3 is built from 16 residues. CDR3 sequence: CASSSQGGGGTGELFF.